What follows is one TCR beta chain and its context. The data derive from a study of blood T cell repertoires in COVID-19. About the study: The samples span acute and convalescent COVID-19 from the United States, Italy and Spain. From T cells, B-cell-depleted T cells, or PBMCs came the material, which was cDNA or gDNA.

Study processing details: How many nucleated cells were present was estimated from reference gene primer amplification. The protocol was immunoSEQ multiplex PCR, while the TCRdb copy is restricted to in-frame clones and leaves out a portion. That table is the source of V, J and clone size, and D and trimming were worked out from the DNA. The table records approximately 200,000 clones, approximately 83% of them present only once. Germline V gene data show CDR1 as WNHNN and CDR2 as SYGVQD (reference sequence). The V and J ends lost 8 bases and 0 bases respectively, with 7 bases between them. The CDR3 covers 13 residues.

This receptor was obtained from a woman between 45 and 65 years old with acute or convalescent COVID-19. The chain links TRBV10-1 to TRBJ2-2, with D perhaps matching TRBD2 (6 bases). The sequenced sample consisted of peripheral blood. The CDR3 sequence is CASGTSNTGELFF. In DNA form, the CDR3 reads TGCGCCAGCGGGACTTCGAACACCGGGGAGCTGTTTTTT.